The rows below give T cell receptor beta chains drawn from one sample of a study of cytomegalovirus exposure and HLA in healthy donors. Clones were sequenced by immunoSEQ multiplex PCR, and TCRdb holds only the in-frame ones, with some missing. The data hold around 190,000 clones, with about 85% observed a single time. The sample taken for sequencing was PBMCs. These receptors were obtained from a woman aged 50 to 60 in good health and CMV-seronegative. Each CDR3 is given with its conserved first and last residue. The D gene is left open where the match is weak. Size tells how often a clone was seen (once, few, many) or the class of an expanded clone, and some rows leave it out.

D gene,V gene,clone size,J gene,CDR3 DNA,CDR3 protein
NA,TRBV28,NA,TRBJ2-7,TGTGCCAGCAGTCAAGACTTCTACGAGCAGTACTTC,CASSQDFYEQYF
NA,TRBV15,NA,TRBJ2-3,TGTGCCACCAGCAGGGACACATCTAGCACAGATACGCAGTATTTT,CATSRDTSSTDTQYF
TRBD1,TRBV6-1,NA,TRBJ2-5,TGTGCCAGCAGTGCCACAGGGGAAGGTACCCAGTACTTC,CASSATGEGTQYF
TRBD2,TRBV5-1,NA,TRBJ2-1,TGCGCCAGCAGCTTGAGGGTAGCGGGTGGGTCCTCCAATGAGCAGTTCTTC,CASSLRVAGGSSNEQFF
NA,TRBV6-1,few,TRBJ2-7,TGTGCCAGCAAACGGAGCATCCCCGAGCAGTACTTC,CASKRSIPEQYF
NA,TRBV7-2,once,TRBJ1-6,TGTGCCAGCAGACTTGGAGGGTTCGGGGCCCTCCACTTT,CASRLGGFGALHF
TRBD1,TRBV18,NA,TRBJ2-1,TGTGCCAGCTCACCCCCGAAGGGTCAGGACAGGGTTTCGAATGAGCAGTTCTTC,CASSPPKGQDRVSNEQFF
TRBD2,TRBV7-8,NA,TRBJ2-7,TGTGCCAGCAGCTTAGGCCTAGCGGGAGACGCCTACGAGCAGTACTTC,CASSLGLAGDAYEQYF
NA,TRBV7-8,NA,TRBJ1-1,TGTGCCAGCAGCTTGGATACAGGGAGGGCAGCTTTCTTT,CASSLDTGRAAFF
NA,TRBV2,NA,TRBJ1-1,TGTGCCAGCAGTGAAGCGCGGGCTTTCTTT,CASSEARAFF
NA,TRBV19,NA,TRBJ1-5,TGTGCCAGTACCCCCCAGACAGCTCTTAGCAATCAGCCCCAGCATTTT,CASTPQTALSNQPQHF
TRBD2,TRBV6-5,few,TRBJ2-7,TGTGCCAGCAGGGGGACTATACCCCCCTACGAGCAGTACTTC,CASRGTIPPYEQYF
NA,TRBV6-5,few,TRBJ2-1,TGTGCCAGCACTAGGACCCCCCGGGGTTACAATGAGCAGTTCTTC,CASTRTPRGYNEQFF
NA,TRBV4-3,few,TRBJ1-3,TGCGCCAGCTCGGCTACGAGGGCTGGAAACACCATATATTTT,CASSATRAGNTIYF
NA,TRBV5-5,few,TRBJ2-3,TGTGCCAGCAGCCAGAGACAGACCCTCACAGATACGCAGTATTTT,CASSQRQTLTDTQYF
NA,TRBV6-6,NA,TRBJ1-5,TGTGCCAGCGCGAAAGACTATAGCAATCAGCCCCAGCATTTT,CASAKDYSNQPQHF
NA,TRBV27,NA,TRBJ2-5,TGTGCCAGCAGTACAAGACGGGGAGAGACCCAGTACTTC,CASSTRRGETQYF
NA,TRBV27,NA,TRBJ2-5,TGTGCCAGCAGTTTGAAAGCGGATCGGGGGACCCAGTACTTC,CASSLKADRGTQYF
TRBD1,TRBV11-2,NA,TRBJ1-2,TGTGCCAGCAGCACAGAAAGTGACAGGGGAATCTATGGCTACACCTTC,CASSTESDRGIYGYTF
TRBD1,TRBV10-3,NA,TRBJ2-7,TGTGCCATCAGTTACGGGACAGGGCCCACCTACGAGCAGTACTTC,CAISYGTGPTYEQYF